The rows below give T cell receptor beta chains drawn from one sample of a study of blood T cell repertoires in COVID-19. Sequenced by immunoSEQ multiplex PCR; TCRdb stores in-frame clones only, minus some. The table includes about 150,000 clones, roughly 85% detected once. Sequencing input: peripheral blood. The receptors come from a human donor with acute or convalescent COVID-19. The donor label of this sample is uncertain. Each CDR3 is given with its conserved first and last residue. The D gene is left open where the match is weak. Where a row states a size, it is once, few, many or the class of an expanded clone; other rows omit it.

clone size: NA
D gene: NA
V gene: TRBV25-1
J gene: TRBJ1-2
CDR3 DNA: TGTGCCAGCAGTGACTCAGGGAAGGCTGGCTACACCTTC
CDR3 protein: CASSDSGKAGYTF

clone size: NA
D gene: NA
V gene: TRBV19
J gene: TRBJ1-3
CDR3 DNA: TGTGCCAGTAGTATAGACATCCGGGGTTCTGGAAACACCATATATTTT
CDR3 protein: CASSIDIRGSGNTIYF

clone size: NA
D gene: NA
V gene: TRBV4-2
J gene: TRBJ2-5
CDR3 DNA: TGTGCCAGCAGCCAAGGTCAGCGGCCAGCCGGGGAGACCCAGTACTTC
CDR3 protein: CASSQGQRPAGETQYF

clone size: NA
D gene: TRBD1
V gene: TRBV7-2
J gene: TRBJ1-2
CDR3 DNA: TGTGCCAGCAGCCGCCCTACAGGGGGCGCTCGGGGCTACACCTTC
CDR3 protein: CASSRPTGGARGYTF

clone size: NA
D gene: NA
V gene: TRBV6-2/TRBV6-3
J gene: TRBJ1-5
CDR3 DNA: TGTGCCAGCAGCAACAGGGTCAGTCAGCCCCAGCATTTT
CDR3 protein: CASSNRVSQPQHF

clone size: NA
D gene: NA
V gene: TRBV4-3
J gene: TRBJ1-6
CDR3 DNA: TGCGCCAGCAGCCAAGACACAGATTCACCCCTCCACTTT
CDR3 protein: CASSQDTDSPLHF

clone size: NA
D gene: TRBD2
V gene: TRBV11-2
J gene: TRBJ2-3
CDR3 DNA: TGTGCCAGCAGCCCCGGACTAGCGGCCGCGGGAGATACGCAGTATTTT
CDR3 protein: CASSPGLAAAGDTQYF

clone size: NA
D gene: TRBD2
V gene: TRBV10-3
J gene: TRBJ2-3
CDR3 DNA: TGTGCCATCAGTGAAGGGGGCGGGGGGGCCGCAGATACGCAGTATTTT
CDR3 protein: CAISEGGGGAADTQYF

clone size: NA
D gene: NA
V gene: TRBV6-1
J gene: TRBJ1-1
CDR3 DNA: TGTGCCAGCAGTGAGGGACACTGGAACACTGAAGCTTTCTTT
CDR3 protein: CASSEGHWNTEAFF

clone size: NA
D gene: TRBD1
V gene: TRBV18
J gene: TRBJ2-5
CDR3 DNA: TGTGCCAGCTCACCGGGACAGGCGGAGGAGACCCAGTACTTC
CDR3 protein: CASSPGQAEETQYF

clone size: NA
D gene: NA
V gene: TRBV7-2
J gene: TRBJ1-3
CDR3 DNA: TGTGCCAGCAGCTTTAACGTCGGAGGTCCTGGAAACACCATATATTTT
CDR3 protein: CASSFNVGGPGNTIYF

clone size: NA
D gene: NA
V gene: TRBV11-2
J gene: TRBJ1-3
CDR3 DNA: TGTGCCAGCAGCTTAGCGCCAAGAGGGCCGACCTCTGGAAACACCATATATTTT
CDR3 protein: CASSLAPRGPTSGNTIYF

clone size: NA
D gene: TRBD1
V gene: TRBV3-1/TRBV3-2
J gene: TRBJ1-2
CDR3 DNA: TGTGCCAGCAGCCATCCGGGACAGGGAGTAGGAGGCTACACCTTC
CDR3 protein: CASSHPGQGVGGYTF

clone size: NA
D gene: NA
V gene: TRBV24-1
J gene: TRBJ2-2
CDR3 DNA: TGTGCCACCAGTGATTTGCCCACGAGGGACACCGGGGAGCTGTTTTTT
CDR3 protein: CATSDLPTRDTGELFF

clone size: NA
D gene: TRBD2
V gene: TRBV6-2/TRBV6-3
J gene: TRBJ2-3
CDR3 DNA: TGTGCCAGCAGTCCAGGGGGACTAGCGGGAAGGGATACGCAGTATTTT
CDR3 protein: CASSPGGLAGRDTQYF

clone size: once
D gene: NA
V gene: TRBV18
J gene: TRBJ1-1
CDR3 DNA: TGTGCCAGCTCACCACCCGGAGGGGCTATGAACACTGAAGCTTTCTTT
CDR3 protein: CASSPPGGAMNTEAFF

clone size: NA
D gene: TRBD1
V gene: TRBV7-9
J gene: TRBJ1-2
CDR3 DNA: TGTGCCAGCAGCCGAGAAACAGGGGGTGCTAATGGCTACACCTTC
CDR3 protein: CASSRETGGANGYTF

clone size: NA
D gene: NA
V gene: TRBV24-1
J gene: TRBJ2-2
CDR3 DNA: TGTGCCACCACGGACACCGGGGAGCTGTTTTTT
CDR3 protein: CATTDTGELFF

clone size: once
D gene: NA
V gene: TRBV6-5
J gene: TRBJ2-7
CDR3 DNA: TGTGCCAGCAGTCGAACAACAGGCTACGAGCAGTACTTC
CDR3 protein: CASSRTTGYEQYF

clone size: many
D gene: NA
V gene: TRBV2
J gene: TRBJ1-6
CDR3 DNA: TGTGCCAGCAGTGAGGCAGGGCCCAGCTCCTATAATTCACCCCTCCACTTT
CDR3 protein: CASSEAGPSSYNSPLHF

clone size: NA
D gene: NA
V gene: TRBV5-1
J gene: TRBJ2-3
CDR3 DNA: TGCGCCAGCAGATCGGCGGATACTGATACGCAGTATTTT
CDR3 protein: CASRSADTDTQYF

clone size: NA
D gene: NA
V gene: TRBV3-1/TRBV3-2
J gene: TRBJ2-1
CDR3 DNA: TGTGCCAGCAGCCAATCCGGCAGGGGCAATGAGCAGTTCTTC
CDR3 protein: CASSQSGRGNEQFF

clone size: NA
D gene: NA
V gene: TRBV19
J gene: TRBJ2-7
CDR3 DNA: TGTGCCAGTAGTATTGGGGGGGCCCTTTCCTACGAGCAGTACTTC
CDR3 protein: CASSIGGALSYEQYF

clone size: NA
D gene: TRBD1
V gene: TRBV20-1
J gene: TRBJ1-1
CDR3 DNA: TGCAGTGCTAGTGAACAGGGGGGAGGTTTCTTT
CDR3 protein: CSASEQGGGFF

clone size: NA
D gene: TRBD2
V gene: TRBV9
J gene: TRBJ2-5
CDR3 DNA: TGTGCCAGCAGCGTAGGGAGCGGGGGGGAACAAGAGACCCAGTACTTC
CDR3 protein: CASSVGSGGEQETQYF

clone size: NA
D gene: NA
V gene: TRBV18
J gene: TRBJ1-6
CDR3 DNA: TGTGCCAGCTCACCAACAGATGGTAATTCACCCCTCCACTTT
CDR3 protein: CASSPTDGNSPLHF

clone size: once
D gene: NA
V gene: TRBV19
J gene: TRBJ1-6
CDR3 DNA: TGTGCCACCCGTCCTTCGTTTAATTCACCCCTCCACTTT
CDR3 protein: CATRPSFNSPLHF

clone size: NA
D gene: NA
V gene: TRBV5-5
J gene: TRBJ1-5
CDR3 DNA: TGTGCCAGCAGCTTGATCTGGGGAGGCAATCAGCCCCAGCATTTT
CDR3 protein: CASSLIWGGNQPQHF

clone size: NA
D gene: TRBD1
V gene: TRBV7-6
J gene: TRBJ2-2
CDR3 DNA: TGTGCCAGCAGCTTCTATGGCGCCGGGACAGGGAACACCGGGGAGCTGTTTTTT
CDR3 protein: CASSFYGAGTGNTGELFF

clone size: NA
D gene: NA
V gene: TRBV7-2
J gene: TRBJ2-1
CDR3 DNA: TGTGCCAGCAGCTCTTTGCGGGGAACCTACAATGAGCAGTTCTTC
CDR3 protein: CASSSLRGTYNEQFF

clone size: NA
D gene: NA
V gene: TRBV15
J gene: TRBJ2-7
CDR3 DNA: TGTGCCACCAGCAGACTACCAGGGGACTACGAGCAGTACTTC
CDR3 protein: CATSRLPGDYEQYF

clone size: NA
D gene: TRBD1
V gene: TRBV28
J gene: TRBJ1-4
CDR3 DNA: TGTGCCAGCAGGGGACACAGGGGCCGTTTTGAAAAACTGTTTTTT
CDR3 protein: CASRGHRGRFEKLFF

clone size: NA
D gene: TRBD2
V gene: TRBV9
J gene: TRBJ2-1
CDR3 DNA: TGTGCCAGCGGGCTAGCGGGAGGAGACAATGAGCAGTTCTTC
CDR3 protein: CASGLAGGDNEQFF

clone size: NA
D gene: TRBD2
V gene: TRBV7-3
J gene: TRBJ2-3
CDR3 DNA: TGTGCCAGCAGCTTTAGCGGGAGGGCCGCAGATACGCAGTATTTT
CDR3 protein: CASSFSGRAADTQYF

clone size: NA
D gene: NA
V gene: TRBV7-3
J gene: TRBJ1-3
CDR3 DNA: TGTGCCAGCAGCTTAACGAAGTACAGGGATAGAAACACCATATATTTT
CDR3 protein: CASSLTKYRDRNTIYF

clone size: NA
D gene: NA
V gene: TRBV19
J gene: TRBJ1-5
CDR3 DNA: TGTGCCAGTAGTACGGACAGACGTTATAGCAATCAGCCCCAGCATTTT
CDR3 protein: CASSTDRRYSNQPQHF

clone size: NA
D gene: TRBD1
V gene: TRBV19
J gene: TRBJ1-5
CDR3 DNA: TGTGCCAGTAGTATGGGACAGACTTATAGCAATCAGCCCCAGCATTTT
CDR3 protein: CASSMGQTYSNQPQHF

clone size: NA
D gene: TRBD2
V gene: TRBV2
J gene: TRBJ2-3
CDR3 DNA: TGTGCCAGCACTCCCGGGCTAGCGGGACCAGATACGCAGTATTTT
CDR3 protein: CASTPGLAGPDTQYF

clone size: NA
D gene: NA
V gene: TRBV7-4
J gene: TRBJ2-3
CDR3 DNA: TGTGCCAGCAGCTCCCTAAGAGATACGCAGTATTTT
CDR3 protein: CASSSLRDTQYF

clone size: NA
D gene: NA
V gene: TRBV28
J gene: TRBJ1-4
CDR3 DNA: TGTGCCAGCAGATCGGGGTCTACTAATGAAAAACTGTTTTTT
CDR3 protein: CASRSGSTNEKLFF

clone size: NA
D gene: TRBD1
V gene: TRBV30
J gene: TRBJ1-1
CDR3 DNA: TGTGCCTGTCAAACAGGGGGGACTGAAGCTTTCTTT
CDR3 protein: CACQTGGTEAFF

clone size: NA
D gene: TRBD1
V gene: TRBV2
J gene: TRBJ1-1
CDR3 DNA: TGTGCCAGCAGTGAAGAGGCGGGACAGGGACACGCTGAAGCTTTCTTT
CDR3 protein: CASSEEAGQGHAEAFF

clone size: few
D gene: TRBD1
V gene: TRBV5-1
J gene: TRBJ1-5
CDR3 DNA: TGCGCCAGCAGCTTGCTGCCGGGACAGGGCTCAAGCAATCAGCCCCAGCATTTT
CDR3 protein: CASSLLPGQGSSNQPQHF